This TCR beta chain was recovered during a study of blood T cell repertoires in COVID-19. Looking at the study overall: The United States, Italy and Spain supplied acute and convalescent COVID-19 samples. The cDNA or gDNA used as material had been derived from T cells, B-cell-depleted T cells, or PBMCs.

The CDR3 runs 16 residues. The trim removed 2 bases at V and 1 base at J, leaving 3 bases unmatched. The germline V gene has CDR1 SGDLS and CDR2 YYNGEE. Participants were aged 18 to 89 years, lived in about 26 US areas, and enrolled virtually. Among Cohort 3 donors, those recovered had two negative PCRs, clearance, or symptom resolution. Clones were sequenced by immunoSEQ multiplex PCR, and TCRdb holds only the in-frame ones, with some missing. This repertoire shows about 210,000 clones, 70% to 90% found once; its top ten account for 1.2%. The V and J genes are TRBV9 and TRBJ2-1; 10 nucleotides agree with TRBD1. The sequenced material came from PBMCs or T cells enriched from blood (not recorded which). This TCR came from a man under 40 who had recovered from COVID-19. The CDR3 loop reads CASSVADRGSYNEQFF. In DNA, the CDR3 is TGTGCCAGCAGCGTGGCGGACAGGGGGTCCTACAATGAGCAGTTCTTC.